The clone carrying this T cell receptor beta chain was seen at least ten times. The antigen is undetermined. The library was built from about 0.4 ug RNA with molecular barcoded adaptors for alpha/delta and beta/gamma chains. TCRdb recomputed calls from the reads with MiXCR, one row per CDR3 protein. This table holds 35,000 to 50,000 distinct CDR3 sequences, roughly 20% found once. The data were obtained in a study of read filtering for tumor transcriptome and immune sequencing. Across the whole study: Among patients, roughly 17 were male and some 15 female, aged 47 to 80 (mean roughly 63).

The V gene lost 6 bases and the J gene lost 0 bases, with 18 bases spanning the gap. The CDR3 consists of 16 residues. Study-wide results and caveats: IR-seq captured clonotypes deeper and more reliably than RNA-seq.

Input material: a population of CD138-negative cells sorted from bone marrow. The chain recombines TRBV12-3 or TRBV12-4 with TRBJ2-7; D remains ambiguous. The TCR originated in a donor at least 40 years old with multiple myeloma. This CDR3 is CASSPGGSRSSYEQYF. CDR3 DNA: TGTGCCAGCAGCCCCGGTGGTAGCCGGAGCTCCTACGAGCAGTACTTC.